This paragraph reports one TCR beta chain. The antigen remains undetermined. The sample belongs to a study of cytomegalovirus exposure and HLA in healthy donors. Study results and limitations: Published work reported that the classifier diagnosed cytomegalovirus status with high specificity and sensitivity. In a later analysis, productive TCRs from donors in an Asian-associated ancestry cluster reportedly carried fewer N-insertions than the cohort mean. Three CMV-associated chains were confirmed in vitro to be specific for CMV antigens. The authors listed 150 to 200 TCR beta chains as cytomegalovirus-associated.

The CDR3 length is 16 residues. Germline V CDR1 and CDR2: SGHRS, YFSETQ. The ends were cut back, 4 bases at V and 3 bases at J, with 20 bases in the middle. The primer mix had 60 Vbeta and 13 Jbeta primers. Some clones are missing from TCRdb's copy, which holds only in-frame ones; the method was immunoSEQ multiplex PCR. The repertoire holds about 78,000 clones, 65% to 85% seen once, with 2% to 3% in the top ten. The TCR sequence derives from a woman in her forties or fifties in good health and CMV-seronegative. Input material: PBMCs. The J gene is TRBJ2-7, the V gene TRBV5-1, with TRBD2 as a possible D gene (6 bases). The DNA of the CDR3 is TGCGCCAGCAGCCCGGCACTAGCCTCACAGAACTACGAGCAGTACTTC. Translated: CASSPALASQNYEQYF.